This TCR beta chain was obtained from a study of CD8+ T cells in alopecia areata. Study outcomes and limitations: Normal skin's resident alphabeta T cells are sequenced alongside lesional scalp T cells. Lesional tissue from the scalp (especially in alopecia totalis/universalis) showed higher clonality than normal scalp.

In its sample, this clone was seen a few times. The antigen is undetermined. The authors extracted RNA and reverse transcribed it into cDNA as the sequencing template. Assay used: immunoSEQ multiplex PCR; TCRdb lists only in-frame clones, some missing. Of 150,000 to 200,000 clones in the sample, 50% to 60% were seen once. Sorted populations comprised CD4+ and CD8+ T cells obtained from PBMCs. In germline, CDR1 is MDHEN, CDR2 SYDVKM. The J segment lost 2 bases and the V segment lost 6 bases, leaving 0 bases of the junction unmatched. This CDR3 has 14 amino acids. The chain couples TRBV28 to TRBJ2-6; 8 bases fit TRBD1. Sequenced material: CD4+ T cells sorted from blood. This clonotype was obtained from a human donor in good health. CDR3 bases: TGTGCCAGCAGGGACAGGGCTGGGGCCAACGTCCTGACTTTC. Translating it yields CASRDRAGANVLTF.